A single sample gave rise to the 14 T cell receptor beta chains below, sequenced in a study of shared clonotypes between healthy human individuals. It was CD45RO-negative cells, positively selected for CCR7, that made up naive CD8 cells, with terminally differentiated effector memory CD45RA+ cells excluded. Produced via immunoSEQ multiplex PCR; TCRdb's table is partial and in-frame only. The sample includes almost 700,000 clones, roughly nine tenths of them seen just once. The sequenced material came from naive CD8+ T cells sorted from blood. The receptors were sampled from a man aged 25 to 40 in good health.

The rearrangement joins TRBV10-3 to TRBJ2-3; 8 nucleotides align to TRBD2. Per the germline V gene, CDR1 is ENHRY and CDR2 is SYGVKD. The CDR3 contains 19 residues. V dropped 10 bases and J dropped 1; count of bases not matched to a gene: 22. The CDR3 coding sequence is TGTGCCACCTCAGGACTAGCCTCCTCAGGTGGGTGGGGCACAGATACGCAGTATTTT. Translation: CATSGLASSGGWGTDTQYF.

This clone was seen only once. The chain couples TRBV6-5 to TRBJ2-5, with 8 bases fitting TRBD1. The CDR3 consists of 15 residues. Trimming cost V 5 bases and J 2 bases; bases outside gene matches: 7. The germline V gene has CDR1 MNHEY and CDR2 SVGAGI. In nucleotides, the CDR3 is TGTGCCAGCAGTGGACAGGGAAGGGGACAAGAGACCCAGTACTTC. Its protein product is CASSGQGRGQETQYF.

The rearrangement joins TRBV9 to TRBJ2-1; a possible D gene is TRBD2 (6 bases). Germline lookup yields CDR1 SGDLS and CDR2 YYNGEE. Trimming took 3 bases from V and 10 from J, leaving 8 bases between them. There are 11 residues in the CDR3. The CDR3 sequence: CASSDSGEQFF. The CDR3 bases are TGTGCCAGCAGCGACAGCGGGGAGCAGTTCTTC.

There are a few counts of this clone. V is TRBV29-1 and J is TRBJ2-7; TRBD1 matches at 9 bases. Germline assignment: CDR1 SQVTM and CDR2 ANQGSEA. The length of the CDR3 is 14 residues. The trim removed 3 bases at V and 4 bases at J, leaving 7 bases unmatched. The CDR3 DNA reads as TGCAGCGTTGATGGGGGACAGGGTCTGTACGAGCAGTACTTC. Translating gives CSVDGGQGLYEQYF.

This clone was detected only a few times. CDR3 residues: CASSIQEGDNEQYF. CDR3 coding DNA: TGTGCCAGTAGTATTCAGGAGGGCGACAACGAGCAGTACTTC. This rearrangement joins TRBV19 to TRBJ2-7; weak D call: TRBD2 (6 bases). The germline V gene has CDR1 LNHDA and CDR2 SQIVND (reference sequence). Trimming removed 3 bases at V and 5 bases at J, with 14 bases between. The CDR3 extends over 14 amino acids.

This chain joins TRBV5-5 and TRBJ1-4, with D uncertain. The CDR3 totals 15 residues. The V end was cut by 4 bases, the J end by 6 bases, with 16 bases between. Per germline, CDR1 SGHKS and CDR2 YYEKEE (reference sequence). CDR3 loop: CASSPWGNSDEKLFF. In DNA, the CDR3 is TGTGCCAGCAGCCCGTGGGGAAATTCGGATGAAAAACTGTTTTTT.

This clone was detected only a few times. The chain is built from TRBV28 and TRBJ2-3, with 11 bases aligning to TRBD2. J lost 9 bases, V lost 5 bases, and 19 bases had no gene match. Germline CDR1 reads MDHEN; CDR2 reads SYDVKM. This CDR3 is built from 18 residues. The CDR3 nucleotides are TGTGCCAGCAGTCCAACCATCCTAGCGGGAGGCCCAGATCACACGCAGTATTTT. Translation gives CASSPTILAGGPDHTQYF.

V usage is TRBV7-6 and J usage is TRBJ2-1, with D perhaps TRBD2 (5 bases). Germline V CDR1 and CDR2: SGHVS, FNYEAQ. Trimming left V 6 bases short and J 2 bases short, with 11 bases between. The length of the CDR3 is 14 residues. For the CDR3, the DNA is TGTGCCAGCAGTTGGACTCCAACCTACAATGAGCAGTTCTTC. Protein sequence: CASSWTPTYNEQFF. Filled out from reference TRBV7-6 and TRBJ2-1, the complete variable domain reads GAGVSQSPRYKVTKRGQDVALRCDPISGHVSLYWYRQALGQGPEFLTYFNYEAQQDKSGLPNDRFSAERPEGSISTLTIQRTEQRDSAMYRCASSWTPTYNEQFFGPGTRLTVL.

This CDR3 reads CASSLKGLTRTEAFF. CDR3 DNA: TGTGCCAGCAGTTTAAAGGGACTTACGAGGACTGAAGCTTTCTTT. The chain links TRBV27 to TRBJ1-1; a weak D match, TRBD1 (5 bases). CDR1 MNHEY and CDR2 SMNVEV come from the germline V gene (reference sequence). V shed 2 bases and J shed 5 bases, with 15 bases lying between them. This CDR3 is built from 15 residues.

This sequence joins TRBV19 and TRBJ1-5, with 8 bases matching TRBD1. The CDR3 is made up of 17 amino acids. Germline V gene sequence: CDR1 LNHDA, CDR2 SQIVND (reference sequence). V shed 1 base, J shed 0 bases, and the junction held 5 bases outside the gene matches. The CDR3 DNA is TGTGCCAGTAGTATAGGACAGGGGATTACTAGCAATCAGCCCCAGCATTTT. Translating gives CASSIGQGITSNQPQHF.

The chain employs TRBV11-3 and TRBJ1-1; D is ambiguous. V was pared by 3 bases and J by 1 base, with 12 bases between. Germline CDR1 and CDR2: SGHNT and YENEEA. This CDR3 has 15 amino acids. CDR3 DNA: TGTGCCAGCAGCTTGGGGAAGGGAACGAACACTGAAGCTTTCTTT. It encodes CASSLGKGTNTEAFF.

This rearrangement joins TRBV11-2 to TRBJ2-7; 9 bases match TRBD1. The CDR3 runs to 15 residues. Germline lookup yields CDR1 SGHAT and CDR2 FQNNGV. Germline trimming cut 5 bases from V and 2 bases from J; bases unmatched to any gene: 7. The chain's CDR3 is CASSPPGTGPYEQYF. DNA of the CDR3: TGTGCCAGCAGCCCACCCGGGACAGGGCCCTACGAGCAGTACTTC.

The V and J genes are TRBV2 and TRBJ1-1; D is possibly TRBD1 (5 bases). Trimming cost V 8 bases and J 2 bases, with 12 bases left between them. The length of the CDR3 is 13 residues. Germline values: CDR1 SNHLY, CDR2 FYNNEI. The CDR3 nucleotides read TGTGCCAGCTTCTCCGGGACCAACACTGAAGCTTTCTTT. Its protein is CASFSGTNTEAFF.

This clone was seen just once. The genes are TRBV5-1 and TRBJ1-1, with 7 bases fitting TRBD1. In germline, CDR1 is SGHRS, CDR2 YFSETQ. V shed 4 bases, J shed 1 base, and the junction held 10 bases outside the gene matches. The CDR3 loop spans 16 amino acids. CDR3 bases: TGCGCCAGCAGCATAGGAGACAGGGAAAGGAACACTGAAGCTTTCTTT. It encodes CASSIGDRERNTEAFF.